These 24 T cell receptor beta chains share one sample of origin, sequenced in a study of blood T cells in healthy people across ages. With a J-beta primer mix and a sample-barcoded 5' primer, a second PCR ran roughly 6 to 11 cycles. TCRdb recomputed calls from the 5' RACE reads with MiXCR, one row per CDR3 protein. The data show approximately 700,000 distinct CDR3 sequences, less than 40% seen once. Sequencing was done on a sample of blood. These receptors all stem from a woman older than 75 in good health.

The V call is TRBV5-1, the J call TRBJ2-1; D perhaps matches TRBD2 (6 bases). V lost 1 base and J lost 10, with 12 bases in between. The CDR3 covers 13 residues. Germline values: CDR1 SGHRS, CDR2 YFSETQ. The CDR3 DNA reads TGCGCCAGCAGCTTGTCGACTAGTTCGGAGCAGTTCTTC. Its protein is CASSLSTSSEQFF.

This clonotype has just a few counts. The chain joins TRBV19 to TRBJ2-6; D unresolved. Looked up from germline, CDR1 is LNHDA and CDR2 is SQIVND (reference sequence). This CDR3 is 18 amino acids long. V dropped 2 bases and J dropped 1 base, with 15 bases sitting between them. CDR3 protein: CASSIPRIRESGANVLTF. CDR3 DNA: TGTGCCAGTAGTATACCCAGGATAAGGGAATCTGGGGCCAACGTCCTGACTTTC.

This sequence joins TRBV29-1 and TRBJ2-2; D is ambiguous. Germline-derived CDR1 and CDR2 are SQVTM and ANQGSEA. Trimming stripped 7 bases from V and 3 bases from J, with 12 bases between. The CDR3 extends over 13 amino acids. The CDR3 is CSASGPYTGELFF. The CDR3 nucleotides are TGCAGCGCCTCCGGGCCCTACACCGGGGAGCTGTTTTTT.

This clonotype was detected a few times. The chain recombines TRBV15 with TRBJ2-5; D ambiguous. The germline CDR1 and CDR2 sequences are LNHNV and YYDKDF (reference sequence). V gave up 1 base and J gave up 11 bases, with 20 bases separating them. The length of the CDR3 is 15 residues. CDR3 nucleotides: TGTGCCACCAGCAGAGCAGGACCGATCTACAATGAGCAGTACTTC. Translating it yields CATSRAGPIYNEQYF. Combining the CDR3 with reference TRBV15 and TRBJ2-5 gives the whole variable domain DAMVIQNPRYQVTQFGKPVTLSCSQTLNHNVMYWYQQKSSQAPKLLFHYYDKDFNNEADTPDNFQSRRPNTSFCFLDIRSPGLGDTAMYLCATSRAGPIYNEQYFGPGTRLLVL.

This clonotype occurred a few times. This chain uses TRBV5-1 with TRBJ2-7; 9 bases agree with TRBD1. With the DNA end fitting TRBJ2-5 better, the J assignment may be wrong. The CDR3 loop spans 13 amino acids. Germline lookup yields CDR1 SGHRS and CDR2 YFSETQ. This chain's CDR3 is CASSPGTGETQYF. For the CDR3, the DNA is TGCGCCAGCAGCCCGGGGACAGGGGAGACCCAGTACTTC.

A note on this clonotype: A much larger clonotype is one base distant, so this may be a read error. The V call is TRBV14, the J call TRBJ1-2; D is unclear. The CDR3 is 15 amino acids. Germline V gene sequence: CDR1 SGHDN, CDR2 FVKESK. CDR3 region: CASSPLAQTNYSYTF. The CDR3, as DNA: TGTGCCAGCAGCCCGCTCGCCCAGACCAACTATAGCTACACCTTC.

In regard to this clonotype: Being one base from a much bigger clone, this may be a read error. The CDR3 coding sequence is TGCAGCGTTGAACTCGGGGCGGAAGCTTTCTTT. As protein: CSVELGAEAFF. V gene TRBV29-1 combines with J gene TRBJ1-1, with D possibly matching TRBD1 (5 bases). The germline V and J ends were trimmed by 2 bases and 8 bases, with 9 bases remaining between them. This CDR3 has 11 residues. In germline, CDR1 is SQVTM, CDR2 ANQGSEA.

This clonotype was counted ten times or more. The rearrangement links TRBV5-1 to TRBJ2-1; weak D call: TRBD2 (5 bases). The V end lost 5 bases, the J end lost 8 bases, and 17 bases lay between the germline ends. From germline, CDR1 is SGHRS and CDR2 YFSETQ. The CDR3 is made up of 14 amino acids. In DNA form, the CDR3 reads TGCGCCAGCAGAACTTCGAGGACTGGCTATGAGCAGTTCTTC. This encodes CASRTSRTGYEQFF.

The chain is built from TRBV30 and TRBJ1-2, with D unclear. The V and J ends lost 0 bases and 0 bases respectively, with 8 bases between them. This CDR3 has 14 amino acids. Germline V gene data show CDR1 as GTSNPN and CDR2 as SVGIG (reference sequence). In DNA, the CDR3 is TGTGCCTGGAGTGTACGTAGAGCTAACTATGGCTACACCTTC. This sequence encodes CAWSVRRANYGYTF.

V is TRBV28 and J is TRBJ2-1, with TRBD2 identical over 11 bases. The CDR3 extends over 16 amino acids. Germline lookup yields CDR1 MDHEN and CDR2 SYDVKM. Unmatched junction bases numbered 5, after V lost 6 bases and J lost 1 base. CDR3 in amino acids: CASRTRTSGSYNEQFF. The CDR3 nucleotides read TGTGCCAGCAGAACTCGGACTAGCGGGTCCTACAATGAGCAGTTCTTC.

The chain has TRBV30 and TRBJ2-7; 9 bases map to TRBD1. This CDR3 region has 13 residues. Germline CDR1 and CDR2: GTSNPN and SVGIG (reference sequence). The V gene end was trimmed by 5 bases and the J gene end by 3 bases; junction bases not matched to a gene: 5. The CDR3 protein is CAWSGQGNYEQYF. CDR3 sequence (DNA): TGTGCCTGGTCGGGACAGGGTAACTACGAGCAGTACTTC.

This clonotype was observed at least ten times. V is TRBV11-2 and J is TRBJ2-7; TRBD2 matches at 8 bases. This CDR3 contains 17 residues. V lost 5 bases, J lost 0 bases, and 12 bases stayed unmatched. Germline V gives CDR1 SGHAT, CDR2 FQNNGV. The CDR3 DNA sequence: TGTGCCAGCAGCCCACCAGACTGGGCGGGGGGCTCCTACGAGCAGTACTTC. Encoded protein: CASSPPDWAGGSYEQYF. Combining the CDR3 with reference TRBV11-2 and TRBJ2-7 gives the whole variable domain EAGVAQSPRYKIIEKRQSVAFWCNPISGHATLYWYQQILGQGPKLLIQFQNNGVVDDSQLPKDRFSAERLKGVDSTLKIQPAKLEDSAVYLCASSPPDWAGGSYEQYFGPGTRLTVT.

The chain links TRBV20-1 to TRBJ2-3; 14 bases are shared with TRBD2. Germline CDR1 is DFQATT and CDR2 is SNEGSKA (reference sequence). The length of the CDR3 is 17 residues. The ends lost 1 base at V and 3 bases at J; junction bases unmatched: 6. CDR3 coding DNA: TGCAGTGCTAGAGGGACTAGCGGGAGGCGAGGGACAGATACGCAGTATTTT. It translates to CSARGTSGRRGTDTQYF.

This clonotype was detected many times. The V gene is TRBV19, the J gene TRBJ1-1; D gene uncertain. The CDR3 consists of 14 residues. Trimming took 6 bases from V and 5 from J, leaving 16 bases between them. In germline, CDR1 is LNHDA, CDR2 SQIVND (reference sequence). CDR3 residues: CASRFRAFVTEAFF. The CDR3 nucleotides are TGTGCCAGTAGGTTCCGGGCTTTTGTGACTGAAGCTTTCTTT.

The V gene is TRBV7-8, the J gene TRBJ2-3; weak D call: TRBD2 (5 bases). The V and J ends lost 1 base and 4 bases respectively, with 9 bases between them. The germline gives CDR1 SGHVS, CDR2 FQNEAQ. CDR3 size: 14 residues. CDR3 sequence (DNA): TGTGCCAGCAGCTTAGGACGGACTGCAGATACGCAGTATTTT. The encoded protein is CASSLGRTADTQYF.

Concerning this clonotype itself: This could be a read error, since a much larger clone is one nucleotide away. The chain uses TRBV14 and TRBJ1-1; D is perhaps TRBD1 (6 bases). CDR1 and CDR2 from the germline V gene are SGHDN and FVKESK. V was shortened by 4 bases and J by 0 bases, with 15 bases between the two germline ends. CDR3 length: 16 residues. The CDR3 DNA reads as TGTGCCAGCAGCCTTCGAACAGGGAGGGTGAACACTGAAGCTTTCTTT. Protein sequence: CASSLRTGRVNTEAFF.

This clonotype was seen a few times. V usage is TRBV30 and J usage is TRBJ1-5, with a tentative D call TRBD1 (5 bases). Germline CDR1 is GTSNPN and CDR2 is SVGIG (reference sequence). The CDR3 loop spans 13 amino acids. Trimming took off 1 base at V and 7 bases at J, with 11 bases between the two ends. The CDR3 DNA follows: TGTGCCTGGAGTGAGTACGGGGACCAGCCCCAGCATTTT. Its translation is CAWSEYGDQPQHF.

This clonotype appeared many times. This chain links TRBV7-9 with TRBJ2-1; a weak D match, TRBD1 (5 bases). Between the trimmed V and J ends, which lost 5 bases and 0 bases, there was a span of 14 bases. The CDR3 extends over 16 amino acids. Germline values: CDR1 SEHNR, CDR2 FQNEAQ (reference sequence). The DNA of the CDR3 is TGTGCCAGCAGCGATACACAGGTTAGCTCCTACAATGAGCAGTTCTTC. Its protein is CASSDTQVSSYNEQFF.

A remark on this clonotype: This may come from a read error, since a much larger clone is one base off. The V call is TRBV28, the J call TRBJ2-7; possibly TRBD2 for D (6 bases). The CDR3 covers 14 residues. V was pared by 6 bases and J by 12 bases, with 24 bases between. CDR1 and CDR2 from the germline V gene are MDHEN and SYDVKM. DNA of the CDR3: TGTGCCAGCAGCCCCGGGACTCCCGTTGGGACCCGGTACTTC. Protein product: CASSPGTPVGTRYF.

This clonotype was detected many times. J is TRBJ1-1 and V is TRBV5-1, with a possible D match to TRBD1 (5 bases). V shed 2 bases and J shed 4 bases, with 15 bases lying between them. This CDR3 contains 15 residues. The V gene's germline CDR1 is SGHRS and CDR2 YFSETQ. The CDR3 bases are TGCGCCAGCAGCTTTTCTGATCATCAGGGCACTGAAGCTTTCTTT. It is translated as CASSFSDHQGTEAFF.

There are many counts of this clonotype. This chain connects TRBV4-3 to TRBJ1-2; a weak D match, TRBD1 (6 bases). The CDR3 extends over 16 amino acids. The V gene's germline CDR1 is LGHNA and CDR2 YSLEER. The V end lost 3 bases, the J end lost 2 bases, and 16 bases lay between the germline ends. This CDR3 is CASSHFPGAGNYGYTF. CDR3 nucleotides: TGCGCCAGCAGCCATTTCCCAGGGGCAGGAAACTATGGCTACACCTTC.

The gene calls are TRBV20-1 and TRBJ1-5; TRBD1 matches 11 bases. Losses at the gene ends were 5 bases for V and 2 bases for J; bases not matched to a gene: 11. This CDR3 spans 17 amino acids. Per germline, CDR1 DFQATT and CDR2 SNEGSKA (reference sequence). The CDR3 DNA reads TGCAGTGCTCACGCCGGGACAGGGGGTTCGGGCAATCAGCCCCAGCATTTT. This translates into CSAHAGTGGSGNQPQHF.

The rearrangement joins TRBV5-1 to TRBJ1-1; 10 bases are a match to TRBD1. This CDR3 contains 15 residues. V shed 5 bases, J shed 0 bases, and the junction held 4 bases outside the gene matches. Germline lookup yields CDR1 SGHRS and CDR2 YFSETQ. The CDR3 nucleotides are TGCGCCAGCAGGACAGGGGGCCGGGTGAACACTGAAGCTTTCTTT. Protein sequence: CASRTGGRVNTEAFF.

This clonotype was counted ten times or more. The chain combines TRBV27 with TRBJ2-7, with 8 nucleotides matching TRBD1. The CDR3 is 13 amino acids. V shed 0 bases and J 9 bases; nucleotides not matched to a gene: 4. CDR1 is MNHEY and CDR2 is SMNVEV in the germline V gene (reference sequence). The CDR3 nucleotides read TGTGCCAGCAGTTTATCGGGACAGGTCGGGCAGTACTTC. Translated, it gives CASSLSGQVGQYF.